What follows are 25 T cell receptor beta chains derived from one specimen sequenced in a study of cytomegalovirus exposure and HLA in healthy donors. It was with 60 Vbeta and 13 Jbeta primers that the PCR ran. The repertoire was sequenced with immunoSEQ multiplex PCR; TCRdb's copy has only in-frame clones and lacks some. In the table there are 98,000 or so clones, 76% of which are singletons. Input material: PBMCs. Receptors originate from a middle-aged man in good health and CMV-seronegative.

The chain joins TRBV13 to TRBJ2-3; TRBD1 is a possible D gene (6 bases). The germline CDR1 and CDR2 sequences are PRHDT and FYEKMQ (reference sequence). The CDR3 consists of 18 residues. Trimming shortened V by 5 bases and J by 1 base, and 22 bases separated the two germline ends. The DNA for the CDR3 is TGTGCCAGCAGCCCAATTTCGGGGAGCAGGGGAGGCACAGATACGCAGTATTTT. Its protein product is CASSPISGSRGGTDTQYF. The variable domain in full, with the rest retrieved from reference TRBV13 and TRBJ2-3, is AAGVIQSPRHLIKEKRETATLKCYPIPRHDTVYWYQQGPGQDPQFLISFYEKMQSDKGSIPDRFSAQQFSDYHSELNMSSLELGDSALYFCASSPISGSRGGTDTQYFGPGTRLTVL.

The V and J genes are TRBV28 and TRBJ1-1, with D possibly matching TRBD1 (5 bases). CDR1 and CDR2 (germline): MDHEN, SYDVKM. Trimming removed 5 bases at V and 1 base at J, with 14 bases between. CDR3 length: 15 residues. In DNA, the CDR3 is TGTGCCAGCAGTCCTTTGGGGGGAACGAACACTGAAGCTTTCTTT. Amino acids: CASSPLGGTNTEAFF.

The J gene is TRBJ2-1, the V gene TRBV5-4, with 7 bases fitting TRBD2. The V and J ends lost 4 bases and 0 bases, in that order; junction bases with no gene match: 7. This CDR3 is built from 16 residues. Germline values: CDR1 SGHNT, CDR2 YYREEE (reference sequence). CDR3 coding DNA: TGTGCCAGCAGCCCCTGGGGCGGGGGCTCCTACAATGAGCAGTTCTTC. This codes for CASSPWGGGSYNEQFF. The complete variable domain, with remaining parts taken from reference TRBV5-4 and TRBJ2-1, reads ETGVTQSPTHLIKTRGQQVTLRCSSQSGHNTVSWYQQALGQGPQFIFQYYREEENGRGNFPPRFSGLQFPNYSSELNVNALELDDSALYLCASSPWGGGSYNEQFFGPGTRLTVL.

The V call is TRBV5-1, the J call TRBJ2-3; no firm D call. Trimming took off 3 bases at V and 2 bases at J, with 4 bases between the two ends. This CDR3 contains 12 residues. Germline loops: CDR1 SGHRS, CDR2 YFSETQ. The CDR3 here is CASSSTTDTQYF. The CDR3 DNA reads TGCGCCAGCAGCTCTACCACAGATACGCAGTATTTT.

The sample holds one count of this clone. CDR3: CASSGSRGGEQFF. CDR3 coding DNA: TGTGCCAGCAGCGGGAGTAGGGGCGGTGAGCAGTTCTTC. V gene TRBV6-5 combines with J gene TRBJ2-1; tentative D call: TRBD2 (6 bases). Per germline, CDR1 MNHEY and CDR2 SVGAGI. This CDR3 spans 13 amino acids. Trimming took 6 bases from V and 9 from J, leaving 15 bases between them.

This chain connects TRBV6-4 to TRBJ2-5, with 10 bases that match TRBD2. Germline V gene data show CDR1 as MRHNA and CDR2 as SNTAGT. This CDR3 is 15 amino acids long. The ends lost 6 bases at V and 0 bases at J; junction bases unmatched: 4. CDR3 coding DNA: TGTGCCAGCAGACGTACTAGCGGGGACCAAGAGACCCAGTACTTC. It is translated as CASRRTSGDQETQYF.

The chain couples TRBV11-2 to TRBJ1-5; tentative D call: TRBD1 (6 bases). The CDR3 covers 15 residues. V was clipped by 6 bases and J by 7 bases, with 19 bases between them. Germline assignment: CDR1 SGHAT and CDR2 FQNNGV. In nucleotides, the CDR3 is TGTGCCAGCAGTCCAGAAGGGGGGGGAGGACAGCCCCAGCATTTT. It specifies CASSPEGGGGQPQHF. Variable domain in full (rest from reference TRBV11-2 and TRBJ1-5): EAGVAQSPRYKIIEKRQSVAFWCNPISGHATLYWYQQILGQGPKLLIQFQNNGVVDDSQLPKDRFSAERLKGVDSTLKIQPAKLEDSAVYLCASSPEGGGGQPQHFGDGTRLSIL.

The chain employs TRBV7-2 and TRBJ1-2; D not certain. The germline CDR1 and CDR2 sequences are SGHTA and FQGNSA. Between the trimmed V and J ends, which lost 3 bases and 3 bases, there was a span of 8 bases. The CDR3 is 13 amino acids. CDR3 coding DNA: TGTGCCAGCAGCTTGGGCAGCTACTATGGCTACACCTTC. Translated, it gives CASSLGSYYGYTF.

CDR3 in DNA: TGTGCCAGCAGTGACTCGACAGGGGCCACAGATACGCAGTATTTT. Its translation: CASSDSTGATDTQYF. The chain is built from TRBV6-4 and TRBJ2-3; 8 nucleotides agree with TRBD1. Germline trimming cut 0 bases from V and 2 bases from J; bases unmatched to any gene: 1. The germline CDR1 and CDR2 sequences are MRHNA and SNTAGT. The CDR3 extends over 15 amino acids.

The rearrangement uses TRBV6-5 and TRBJ1-4; 7 bases are shared with TRBD1. CDR1 and CDR2 (germline): MNHEY, SVGAGI. There are 14 residues in the CDR3. CDR3 DNA sequence: TGTGCAGCAAGGCGGACAGGAGGTGGTGAAAAACTGTTTTTT. Translation: CAARRTGGGEKLFF.

The gene calls are TRBV28 and TRBJ1-5, with 7 bases that match TRBD1. Trimming at V came to 6 bases and at J to 3 bases, leaving 5 bases not matched to a gene. This CDR3 is built from 14 residues. Germline CDR1 is MDHEN and CDR2 is SYDVKM. The CDR3 loop is CASSRTGNNQPQHF. CDR3 bases: TGTGCCAGCAGCAGGACAGGAAACAATCAGCCCCAGCATTTT.

For the CDR3, the DNA is TGTGCCAGCAGCTTAGTAAGGGGGCTGAACGGCGAGCAGTACTTC. Amino acids: CASSLVRGLNGEQYF. The chain has TRBV7-2 and TRBJ2-5, with TRBD1 matching 7 bases. The assigned J gene may be wrong: the sequence end matches TRBJ2-7 better. Germline V lookup: CDR1 SGHTA, CDR2 FQGNSA. The CDR3 has 15 residues.

A few counts support this clone. This rearrangement joins TRBV29-1 to TRBJ1-1; D unclear. Trimming removed 3 bases at V and 0 bases at J, with 11 bases between. CDR1 is SQVTM, CDR2 ANQGSEA, per germline. The CDR3 has 14 amino acids. In nucleotides, the CDR3 is TGCAGCGTTGATGGGCGCAGGATGAACACTGAAGCTTTCTTT. Translating gives CSVDGRRMNTEAFF.

This clone showed up just a few times. V is TRBV19 and J is TRBJ2-1; D is undetermined. There are 15 residues in the CDR3. The germline CDR1 and CDR2 sequences are LNHDA and SQIVND (reference sequence). Trimming took off 5 bases at V and 4 bases at J, with 15 bases between the two ends. The CDR3 is CASSFSGPPYNEQFF. The CDR3 DNA sequence: TGTGCCAGTAGTTTCTCTGGGCCACCATACAATGAGCAGTTCTTC. Based on the CDR3 plus reference TRBV19 and TRBJ2-1, the full variable domain is DGGITQSPKYLFRKEGQNVTLSCEQNLNHDAMYWYRQDPGQGLRLIYYSQIVNDFQKGDIAEGYSVSREKKESFPLTVTSAQKNPTAFYLCASSFSGPPYNEQFFGPGTRLTVL.

The chain joins TRBV7-3 to TRBJ2-3; 7 bases are shared with TRBD2. Germline V lookup: CDR1 SGHTA, CDR2 FQGTGA. The CDR3 totals 14 residues. J gave up 3 bases and V 5 bases, and 5 bases lay outside the gene matches. In DNA, the CDR3 is TGTGCCAGCAGCCAACTCGGGGGGACAGATACGCAGTATTTT. It codes for CASSQLGGTDTQYF.

V is TRBV4-1 and J is TRBJ1-4; D remains unclear. Germline loops: CDR1 MGHRA, CDR2 YSYEKL. CDR3 length equals 15 residues. V shed 4 bases and J shed 8 bases, with 17 bases lying between them. The CDR3 sequence: CASSPGGPLPEKLFF. The CDR3 coding sequence is TGCGCCAGCAGCCCTGGTGGGCCTCTACCCGAAAAACTGTTTTTT.

V usage is TRBV6-1 and J usage is TRBJ2-7; D is perhaps TRBD1 (6 bases). The CDR3 loop spans 15 amino acids. The ends were cut back, 0 bases at V and 3 bases at J, with 12 bases in the middle. Germline V gene lookup returns CDR1 MNHNS and CDR2 SASEGT. CDR3 bases: TGTGCCAGCAGTGAAGCGGTGGACAGTATCTACGAGCAGTACTTC. Its protein product is CASSEAVDSIYEQYF.

This clone was counted between two and nine times. The CDR3 sequence is CAWSVGGYGYTF. Here the CDR3 DNA reads TGTGCCTGGAGTGTAGGGGGCTATGGCTACACCTTC. The chain couples TRBV30 to TRBJ1-2; maybe TRBD1 (6 bases). Germline CDR1 reads GTSNPN; CDR2 reads SVGIG (reference sequence). CDR3 size: 12 residues. Trimming stripped 0 bases from V and 4 bases from J, with 6 bases between.

The CDR3 sequence: CSVEPSRDRLQETQYF. CDR3 in DNA: TGCAGCGTTGAACCCTCCCGGGACAGACTCCAAGAGACCCAGTACTTC. V gene TRBV29-1 combines with J gene TRBJ2-5; TRBD1 matches at 7 bases. This CDR3 has 16 residues. Germline-derived CDR1 and CDR2 are SQVTM and ANQGSEA. The V segment lost 2 bases and the J segment 1 base; nucleotides outside the gene matches: 10. The full variable domain, its missing parts supplied by reference TRBV29-1 and TRBJ2-5, is SAVISQKPSRDICQRGTSLTIQCQVDSQVTMMFWYRQQPGQSLTLIATANQGSEATYESGFVIDKFPISRPNLTFSTLTVSNMSPEDSSIYLCSVEPSRDRLQETQYFGPGTRLLVL.

The rearrangement links TRBV6-5 to TRBJ1-2; D unclear. The CDR3 covers 13 residues. With 0 bases removed from V and 5 bases from J, the gap between germline ends came to 7 bases. Germline V gene data show CDR1 as MNHEY and CDR2 as SVGAGI. In DNA form, the CDR3 reads TGTGCCAGCAGTTACTCTGTATTATATGGCTACACCTTC. This codes for CASSYSVLYGYTF.

The chain has TRBV2 and TRBJ1-1; 7 bases line up with TRBD1. Germline CDR1 SNHLY, CDR2 FYNNEI. This CDR3 has 15 residues. Germline trimming cut 2 bases from V and 1 base from J; bases unmatched to any gene: 4. CDR3 loop: CASSERQGGNTEAFF. CDR3 DNA: TGTGCCAGCAGTGAAAGACAGGGAGGGAACACTGAAGCTTTCTTT.

This rearrangement joins TRBV14 to TRBJ2-2; 10 positions agree with TRBD1. Germline CDR1 reads SGHDN; CDR2 reads FVKESK. The CDR3 sequence is 17 residues long. Trimming took 1 base from V and 2 from J; bases not matched to a gene: 4. CDR3 loop: CASSQVWDRGNTGELFF. The CDR3 DNA is TGTGCCAGCAGCCAAGTTTGGGACAGGGGCAACACCGGGGAGCTGTTTTTT.

This clone was recorded once. The rearrangement links TRBV19 to TRBJ2-3, with a weak D call TRBD1 (5 bases). CDR3 length: 13 amino acids. Per the germline V gene, CDR1 is LNHDA and CDR2 is SQIVND (reference sequence). Deletions cut 6 bases from V and 4 bases from J, with 11 bases between. DNA for the CDR3: TGTGCCAGTAGCAACCAGGGTGCAGATACGCAGTATTTT. Protein product: CASSNQGADTQYF. The full variable domain, rest sourced from reference TRBV19 and TRBJ2-3, is DGGITQSPKYLFRKEGQNVTLSCEQNLNHDAMYWYRQDPGQGLRLIYYSQIVNDFQKGDIAEGYSVSREKKESFPLTVTSAQKNPTAFYLCASSNQGADTQYFGPGTRLTVL.

J is TRBJ2-2 and V is TRBV11-2, with D hard to call. The germline V gene has CDR1 SGHAT and CDR2 FQNNGV. The CDR3 totals 14 residues. Deletions cut 5 bases from V and 5 bases from J, with 12 bases between. Here the CDR3 reads CASSPPAYTGELFF. CDR3 coding DNA: TGTGCCAGCAGCCCCCCCGCCTATACCGGGGAGCTGTTTTTT.

As to this clone: This CDR3 is also generated by other DNA sequences in the sample. The J gene is TRBJ2-7, the V gene TRBV6-1; possible D gene TRBD2, 6 bases. Germline CDR1 and CDR2: MNHNS and SASEGT. The V and J ends lost 2 bases and 4 bases respectively, with 15 bases between them. This CDR3 comprises 15 residues. The CDR3 protein is CASSENWGLGYEQYF. The CDR3 coding sequence is TGTGCCAGCAGTGAAAATTGGGGACTCGGATACGAGCAGTACTTC.